The rows below give T cell receptor beta chains drawn from one sample of a study of neurological immune-mediated disorders. A single record per CDR3 protein comes from TCRdb applying MiXCR to the 5' RACE reads. The sample lists about 87,000 distinct CDR3 sequences; under 4.5% were seen once. Sequenced: PBMCs. All receptors come from a woman between 50 and 59 years old with multiple sclerosis. Both conserved end residues are part of each CDR3. The D gene is left open where the match is weak. Only part of the rows carry a size: once, few, many, or a class if the clone is expanded.

J gene: TRBJ2-4; V gene: TRBV7-2; CDR3 length: 13; clone size: many; D gene: NA; CDR3 DNA: TGTGCCAGCAGCCCAGAGGTTGGAAACATTCAGTACTTC; CDR3 protein: CASSPEVGNIQYF
J gene: TRBJ1-2; V gene: TRBV20-1; CDR3 length: 17; clone size: many; D gene: TRBD1; CDR3 DNA: TGCAGTGCTTACGACAGGGTCGGTCTCCGGATCAACTATGGCTACACCTTC; CDR3 protein: CSAYDRVGLRINYGYTF
J gene: TRBJ2-7; V gene: TRBV6-1; CDR3 length: 13; clone size: many; D gene: NA; CDR3 DNA: TGTGCCAGCAGTGAATTATCAGGAACCGAGCAGTACTTC; CDR3 protein: CASSELSGTEQYF
J gene: TRBJ2-7; V gene: TRBV4-2; CDR3 length: 15; clone size: many; D gene: TRBD1; CDR3 DNA: TGTGCCAGCAGCCGCGAGACAGGGGTCCCCTACGAGCAGTACTTC; CDR3 protein: CASSRETGVPYEQYF
J gene: TRBJ2-3; V gene: TRBV3-1; CDR3 length: 15; clone size: many; D gene: NA; CDR3 DNA: TGTGCCAGCAGCCATAGGGGGGCGCTCACAGATACGCAGTATTTT; CDR3 protein: CASSHRGALTDTQYF
J gene: TRBJ1-6; V gene: TRBV20-1; CDR3 length: 10; clone size: many; D gene: NA; CDR3 DNA: TGCAGTGCTAGTCCTTCACCCCTCCACTTT; CDR3 protein: CSASPSPLHF
J gene: TRBJ1-2; V gene: TRBV5-1; CDR3 length: 14; clone size: many; D gene: NA; CDR3 DNA: TGCGCCAGCAGCTTGGATATCTGGAACTATGGCTACACCTTC; CDR3 protein: CASSLDIWNYGYTF
J gene: TRBJ1-2; V gene: TRBV18; CDR3 length: 13; clone size: many; D gene: NA; CDR3 DNA: TGTGCCAGCTCACCAACGCACAGGGATGGCTACACCTTC; CDR3 protein: CASSPTHRDGYTF
J gene: TRBJ1-4; V gene: TRBV6-5; CDR3 length: 18; clone size: many; D gene: NA; CDR3 DNA: TGTGCCAGCAGTTACTCGAGGGTTATAAGGCAGCCTAATGAAAAACTGTTTTTT; CDR3 protein: CASSYSRVIRQPNEKLFF
J gene: TRBJ2-1; V gene: TRBV7-2; CDR3 length: 15; clone size: NA; D gene: NA; CDR3 DNA: TGTGCCAGCAGCTTGACGTGGGGGAAGAGACATGAGCAGTTCTTC; CDR3 protein: CASSLTWGKRHEQFF
J gene: TRBJ2-3; V gene: TRBV24-1; CDR3 length: 18; clone size: many; D gene: NA; CDR3 DNA: TGTGCCACCAGTGACGCAAGTCGGCGGGCGGGTAGGACAGATACGCAGTATTTT; CDR3 protein: CATSDASRRAGRTDTQYF
J gene: TRBJ2-3; V gene: TRBV20-1; CDR3 length: 14; clone size: many; D gene: NA; CDR3 DNA: TGCAGTGCCAAAAGCGGAACTAGCACAGATACGCAGTATTTT; CDR3 protein: CSAKSGTSTDTQYF
J gene: TRBJ1-2; V gene: TRBV6-4; CDR3 length: 15; clone size: many; D gene: NA; CDR3 DNA: TGTGCCAGCAGTTATAACCGGGACTCTAACTATGGCTACACCTTC; CDR3 protein: CASSYNRDSNYGYTF
J gene: TRBJ2-5; V gene: TRBV7-7; CDR3 length: 15; clone size: many; D gene: TRBD2; CDR3 DNA: TGTGCTAGCAGCTCTAGCGGGGGCACCCAAGAGACCCAGTACTTC; CDR3 protein: CASSSSGGTQETQYF
J gene: TRBJ1-5; V gene: TRBV6-2/TRBV6-3; CDR3 length: 19; clone size: few; D gene: TRBD1; CDR3 DNA: TGTGCCAGCAGTTACTCAAGCTCCGGGACAGGCTTTAGCAATCAGCCCCAGCATTTT; CDR3 protein: CASSYSSSGTGFSNQPQHF
J gene: TRBJ1-6; V gene: TRBV6-5; CDR3 length: 17; clone size: many; D gene: TRBD1; CDR3 DNA: TGTGCCAGCAGTGGCCGGGACAGAAGCTCCTATAATTCACCCCTCCACTTT; CDR3 protein: CASSGRDRSSYNSPLHF
J gene: TRBJ2-1; V gene: TRBV24-1; CDR3 length: 18; clone size: many; D gene: TRBD1; CDR3 DNA: TGTGCCACCAGTGATCCCGCCCGGACAGGGGGCGGGAGCAATGAGCAGTTCTTC; CDR3 protein: CATSDPARTGGGSNEQFF
J gene: TRBJ2-3; V gene: TRBV9; CDR3 length: 13; clone size: many; D gene: NA; CDR3 DNA: TGTGCCAGCAACCCCATGGGTGAAGATACGCAGTATTTT; CDR3 protein: CASNPMGEDTQYF
J gene: TRBJ2-4; V gene: TRBV12-3/TRBV12-4; CDR3 length: 15; clone size: many; D gene: TRBD1; CDR3 DNA: TGTGCCAGCTCGCTCAGGGGGACCCACAAAAACATTCAGTACTTC; CDR3 protein: CASSLRGTHKNIQYF
J gene: TRBJ2-3; V gene: TRBV20-1; CDR3 length: 14; clone size: NA; D gene: TRBD2; CDR3 DNA: TGCAGTGCTAGAGAAGCGGGGGGAATAGATACGCAGTATTTT; CDR3 protein: CSAREAGGIDTQYF
J gene: TRBJ2-3; V gene: TRBV20-1; CDR3 length: 12; clone size: many; D gene: NA; CDR3 DNA: TGCAGTGCTAGAGACCATAAGGATACGCAGTATTTT; CDR3 protein: CSARDHKDTQYF
J gene: TRBJ2-7; V gene: TRBV6-5; CDR3 length: 15; clone size: many; D gene: NA; CDR3 DNA: TGTGCCAGCAGTTACTCTGGACAAGGGGGGTACGAGCAGTACTTC; CDR3 protein: CASSYSGQGGYEQYF
J gene: TRBJ1-1; V gene: TRBV6-2/TRBV6-3; CDR3 length: 12; clone size: many; D gene: NA; CDR3 DNA: TGTGCCAGCAGAAACCTCGCCACTGAAGCTTTCTTT; CDR3 protein: CASRNLATEAFF
J gene: TRBJ1-5; V gene: TRBV20-1; CDR3 length: 14; clone size: many; D gene: TRBD1; CDR3 DNA: TGCAGTGCTAGGGGGGGACAGGGTAATCAGCCCCAGCATTTT; CDR3 protein: CSARGGQGNQPQHF
J gene: TRBJ1-2; V gene: TRBV20-1; CDR3 length: 14; clone size: few; D gene: TRBD1; CDR3 DNA: TGCAGTGCCATCATCGGACAGGATAGAAGTGGCTACACCTTC; CDR3 protein: CSAIIGQDRSGYTF
J gene: TRBJ2-7; V gene: TRBV20-1; CDR3 length: 17; clone size: many; D gene: TRBD2; CDR3 DNA: TGCAGTGCTAGAGATCCCCGGACTAGCGGGGCCTCCTACGAGCAGTACTTC; CDR3 protein: CSARDPRTSGASYEQYF
J gene: TRBJ2-7; V gene: TRBV7-9; CDR3 length: 16; clone size: few; D gene: NA; CDR3 DNA: TGTGCCAGCAGCTTAGTGGGGGCGACCCCCCCCTACGAGCAGTACTTC; CDR3 protein: CASSLVGATPPYEQYF
J gene: TRBJ1-1; V gene: TRBV20-1; CDR3 length: 13; clone size: many; D gene: TRBD1; CDR3 DNA: TGCAGTGCTGGGGGACAGGGGAACACTGAAGCTTTCTTT; CDR3 protein: CSAGGQGNTEAFF
J gene: TRBJ1-6; V gene: TRBV2; CDR3 length: 14; clone size: many; D gene: NA; CDR3 DNA: TGTGCCAGCAGTGACGGGGGGAGGAATTCACCCCTCCACTTT; CDR3 protein: CASSDGGRNSPLHF
J gene: TRBJ2-3; V gene: TRBV10-3; CDR3 length: 17; clone size: few; D gene: TRBD2; CDR3 DNA: TGTGCCATCCGTAAAGAGGGGCTAGCGGACCACACAGATACGCAGTATTTT; CDR3 protein: CAIRKEGLADHTDTQYF
J gene: TRBJ2-1; V gene: TRBV4-3; CDR3 length: 16; clone size: many; D gene: NA; CDR3 DNA: TGCGCCAGCAGCCAAGAGTTGCGGTGGGTTATCAAGGAGCAGTTCTTC; CDR3 protein: CASSQELRWVIKEQFF
J gene: TRBJ1-1; V gene: TRBV20-1; CDR3 length: 15; clone size: many; D gene: NA; CDR3 DNA: TGCAGTGTGGGGCGGGGGGGAGGACTGAGGACTGAAGCTTTCTTT; CDR3 protein: CSVGRGGGLRTEAFF
J gene: TRBJ1-5; V gene: TRBV27; CDR3 length: 15; clone size: many; D gene: TRBD1; CDR3 DNA: TGTGCCAGCAGTTTATCCCCGACAGGGGTACAGCCCCAGCATTTT; CDR3 protein: CASSLSPTGVQPQHF
J gene: TRBJ2-1; V gene: TRBV20-1; CDR3 length: 15; clone size: many; D gene: NA; CDR3 DNA: TGCAGTGCTAGAGCGTTTCGGGGGCCCTACAATGAGCAGTTCTTC; CDR3 protein: CSARAFRGPYNEQFF
J gene: TRBJ1-6; V gene: TRBV4-3; CDR3 length: 13; clone size: NA; D gene: NA; CDR3 DNA: TGCGCCAGCAGCCAAGTGTTTAATTCAACCCTCAACTTT; CDR3 protein: CASSQVFNSTLNF
J gene: TRBJ2-2; V gene: TRBV5-1; CDR3 length: 16; clone size: many; D gene: TRBD1; CDR3 DNA: TGCGCCAGCCGTCTGGGACAGGGCTCGAACACCGGGGAGCTGTTTTTT; CDR3 protein: CASRLGQGSNTGELFF
J gene: TRBJ2-7; V gene: TRBV4-3; CDR3 length: 18; clone size: many; D gene: TRBD2; CDR3 DNA: TGCGCCAGCAGCCAAGATTCCGTTCTGGGGAGGGACTCCTACGAGCAGTACTTC; CDR3 protein: CASSQDSVLGRDSYEQYF
J gene: TRBJ1-5; V gene: TRBV20-1; CDR3 length: 13; clone size: many; D gene: NA; CDR3 DNA: TGCAGTGCTAGTCTTCCGGGCAATCAGCCCCAGCATTTT; CDR3 protein: CSASLPGNQPQHF